This T cell receptor (beta chain) originates from a study of blood T cell repertoires in COVID-19. Study-wide context: COVID-19 samples collected from the United States, Italy and Spain covered acute and convalescent phases. T cells, B-cell-depleted T cells, or PBMCs provided the cDNA or gDNA that served as material.

Original processing notes: The authors estimated nucleated cell counts from reference gene primer amplification. The assay was immunoSEQ multiplex PCR, and TCRdb's table has in-frame clones only and misses some. The DNA gave D and trimming, while V, J and clone size come from that table. The sample consists of approximately 300,000 clones, 85% of them appearing once. Everyone who took part was roughly 18 to 89 years old, and they came from roughly 25 US areas. Notes on this clone: The same CDR3 arises from other DNA sequences in this sample as well.

CDR1 is SGHAT and CDR2 is FQNNGV in the germline V gene. The CDR3 runs 15 residues. V lost 0 bases, J lost 2 bases, and 10 bases lay in between. J is TRBJ2-5 and V is TRBV11-2; D is perhaps TRBD2 (5 bases). Sequencing input: PBMCs or T cells enriched from blood (not recorded which). The TCR was taken from a woman younger than 45 who had been exposed to COVID-19. The CDR3 nucleotides are TGTGCCAGCAGCTTAGAATCATCGGGACAAGAGACCCAGTACTTC. Residues: CASSLESSGQETQYF.